This T cell receptor beta chain was captured in a study of blood T cells in healthy people across ages. The second PCR ran about 6 to 11 cycles with a sample-barcoded 5' primer and J-beta primers. Template switching added a 12-random-nucleotide identifier to every cDNA molecule. One entry per CDR3 protein results from TCRdb running MiXCR on the 5' RACE reads. The sample consists of approximately 770,000 distinct CDR3 sequences, roughly 64% of them appearing once. CDR1 SEHNR and CDR2 FQNEAQ come from the germline V gene (reference sequence). CDR3 length equals 16 residues. Trimming removed 0 bases at V and 3 bases at J, with 14 bases between. Comment on this clonotype: Its antigen is unknown.

Drawn from each donor were 8.5 to 10 milliliters of peripheral blood. Study-wide points: The fall in TCR beta diversity per million T cells was roughly linear with age.

The sequence derives from a man aged 25-45 years in good health. The chain combines TRBV7-9 with TRBJ1-1; D may be TRBD1 (5 bases). The specimen was blood. The CDR3 region is CASSLAGHVGDTEAFF. In DNA form, the CDR3 reads TGTGCCAGCAGCTTAGCCGGACACGTCGGGGACACTGAAGCTTTCTTT.